A selection of T cell receptor beta chains follows, all from one sample in a study of T cells in lung cancer brain metastases. The repertoire was sequenced with immunoSEQ multiplex PCR; TCRdb's copy has only in-frame clones and lacks some. Of about 4,900 clones in the sample, 84% are singletons; the top ten hold approximately 3.2%. Sequences were obtained from tumor tissue from the primary lung tumor. The receptors come from a woman aged 45-59 years with non-small cell lung cancer. The conserved cysteine and the conserved F or W are not part of the CDR3 here. The D gene is left open where the match is weak. Clone size is shown for a subset of rows, as once, few, many or a class of expanded clone.

d_call	v_call	j_call	clone_size	cdr3_aa
TRBD1	TRBV27	TRBJ1-1	.	ASSLGQGQDAAF
.	TRBV19	TRBJ2-6	.	ASSIADDGANVLT
.	TRBV29-1	TRBJ1-2	.	SVEDPGSALYGYT
.	TRBV4-1	TRBJ1-2	.	VSGRGANYGYT
.	TRBV9	TRBJ2-2	.	ASSVAGNTGELF
.	TRBV5-6	TRBJ1-2	.	ASSLAQLYGYT
TRBD2	TRBV5-6	TRBJ2-6	.	ASSGGSSGANVLT
TRBD1	TRBV7-6	TRBJ1-6	.	ASSQGTGILH
.	TRBV6-6	TRBJ1-2	.	ASKGPENYGYT
.	TRBV2	TRBJ2-1	few	ASSEGPPPYEQF
TRBD1	TRBV27	TRBJ1-2	.	ASSLSRGLGYT
.	TRBV7-9	TRBJ1-3	.	ASSPYSGNTIY
TRBD1	TRBV5-5	TRBJ2-7	.	ASRRTGGTYEQY
.	TRBV4-1	TRBJ1-2	.	ASSQDGGNYGYT
TRBD1	TRBV5-1	TRBJ2-7	.	ASNAGQGSYEQY
.	TRBV4-1	TRBJ1-3	.	ASSQDPGNTIY
TRBD2	TRBV27	TRBJ2-7	.	ASSLGTSGIRSPLYEQY
.	TRBV11-2	TRBJ1-3	.	ASSSGAMDTIY
TRBD2	TRBV11-2	TRBJ2-2	.	ASNLAGAGELF
.	TRBV7-3	TRBJ2-2	few	ASGGGGNTGELF
.	TRBV27	.	.	ASNSGDPPYEQY
.	TRBV11-2	TRBJ2-1	.	ASSLDGPLDPQF
.	TRBV2	TRBJ2-2	.	ASSEAYGHTNTGELF
.	TRBV7-8	TRBJ2-7	.	ASSLGTHEQY
TRBD2	TRBV15	TRBJ2-2	once	ATSLYQAGGNGELF
TRBD2	TRBV6-4	TRBJ2-5	.	ASSRLAGEQETQY
.	TRBV5-1	TRBJ2-7	.	ASSSDVYEQY
.	TRBV5-1	TRBJ2-3	.	ASSLGRPTDTQY
.	TRBV5-5	TRBJ2-3	.	ASSRPSVQNRADTQY
.	TRBV10-3	TRBJ1-4	.	AISEQPNEKLF
.	TRBV19	TRBJ1-4	few	ASNRDRNEKLF
.	TRBV4-1	TRBJ1-2	.	ASSQQGEGGGGYT
.	TRBV7-9	TRBJ2-7	.	ASSPGSYEQY
TRBD2	TRBV6-4	TRBJ2-1	.	ASSDDGGASNEQF
TRBD1	TRBV18	TRBJ1-6	.	ASSPVPGTGNSPLH
.	TRBV5-1	TRBJ2-7	.	ASSPGLSSSYEQY
TRBD2	TRBV5-1	TRBJ2-7	.	ASSDGLAGHYEQY
.	TRBV11-3	TRBJ1-4	.	ASSLWEGDEKLF
.	TRBV29-1	TRBJ2-3	.	SVGTGTDTQY
TRBD1	TRBV5-1	TRBJ2-7	.	ASSIQGAVGDEQY
TRBD1	TRBV6-6	TRBJ1-5	.	ASSRGQGRNQPQH
TRBD1	TRBV5-4	TRBJ2-2	.	ASSFQGQGVKDTGELF